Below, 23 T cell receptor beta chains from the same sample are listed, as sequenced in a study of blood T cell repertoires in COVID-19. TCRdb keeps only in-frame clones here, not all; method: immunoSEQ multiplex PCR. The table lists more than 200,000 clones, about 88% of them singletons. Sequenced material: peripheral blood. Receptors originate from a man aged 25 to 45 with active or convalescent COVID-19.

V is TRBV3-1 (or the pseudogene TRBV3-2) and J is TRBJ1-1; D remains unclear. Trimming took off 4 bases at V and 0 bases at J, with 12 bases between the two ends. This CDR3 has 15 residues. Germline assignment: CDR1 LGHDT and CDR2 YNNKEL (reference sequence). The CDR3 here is CASSLTTLLNTEAFF. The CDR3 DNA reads TGTGCCAGCAGCCTGACGACACTTTTGAACACTGAAGCTTTCTTT.

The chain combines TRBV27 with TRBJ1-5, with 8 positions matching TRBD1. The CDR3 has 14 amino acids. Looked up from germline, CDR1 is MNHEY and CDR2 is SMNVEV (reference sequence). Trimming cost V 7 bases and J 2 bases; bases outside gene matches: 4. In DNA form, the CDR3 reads TGTGCCAGCACCGACAGGGGTGGCAATCAGCCCCAGCATTTT. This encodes CASTDRGGNQPQHF.

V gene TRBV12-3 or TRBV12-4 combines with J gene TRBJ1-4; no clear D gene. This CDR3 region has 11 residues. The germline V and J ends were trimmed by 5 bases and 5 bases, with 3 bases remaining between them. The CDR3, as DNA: TGTGCCAGCAGTGTAAATGAAAAACTGTTTTTT. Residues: CASSVNEKLFF.

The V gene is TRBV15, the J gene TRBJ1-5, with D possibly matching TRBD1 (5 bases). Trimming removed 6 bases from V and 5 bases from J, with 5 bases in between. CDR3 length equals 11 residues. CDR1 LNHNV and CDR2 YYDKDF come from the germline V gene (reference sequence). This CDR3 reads CATRGHQPQHF. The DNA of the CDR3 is TGTGCCACCAGGGGGCATCAGCCCCAGCATTTT.

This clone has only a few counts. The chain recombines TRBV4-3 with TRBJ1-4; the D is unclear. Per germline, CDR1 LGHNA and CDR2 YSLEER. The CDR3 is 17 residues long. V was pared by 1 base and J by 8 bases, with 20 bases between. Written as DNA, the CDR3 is TGCGCCAGCAGCCAAGGGCGAGGTTGGGTTAGTAACGAAAAACTGTTTTTT. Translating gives CASSQGRGWVSNEKLFF.

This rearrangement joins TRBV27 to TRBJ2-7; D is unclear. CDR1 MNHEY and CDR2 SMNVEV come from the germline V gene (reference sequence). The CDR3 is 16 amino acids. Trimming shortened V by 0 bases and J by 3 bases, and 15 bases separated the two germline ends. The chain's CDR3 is CASSLSHPAQDYEQYF. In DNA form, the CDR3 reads TGTGCCAGCAGTTTATCCCACCCCGCCCAGGACTACGAGCAGTACTTC.

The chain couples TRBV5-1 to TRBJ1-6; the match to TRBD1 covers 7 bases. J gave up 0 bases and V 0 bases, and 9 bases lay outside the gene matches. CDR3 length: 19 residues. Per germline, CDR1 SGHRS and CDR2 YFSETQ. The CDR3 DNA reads TGCGCCAGCAGCTTGGGCGAGCGACAGGGAGACTCCTATAATTCACCCCTCCACTTT. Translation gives CASSLGERQGDSYNSPLHF.

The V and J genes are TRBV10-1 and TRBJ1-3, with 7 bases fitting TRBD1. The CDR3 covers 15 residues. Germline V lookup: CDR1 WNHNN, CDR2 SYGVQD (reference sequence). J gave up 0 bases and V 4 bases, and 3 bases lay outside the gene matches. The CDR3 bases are TGCGCCAGCAGTGCCACAGGGGCCTCTGGAAACACCATATATTTT. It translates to CASSATGASGNTIYF.

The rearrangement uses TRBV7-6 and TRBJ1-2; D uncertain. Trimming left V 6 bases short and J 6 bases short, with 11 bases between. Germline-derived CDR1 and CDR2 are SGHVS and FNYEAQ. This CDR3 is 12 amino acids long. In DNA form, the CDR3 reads TGTGCCAGCAGTACAACCGGGGATGGCTACACCTTC. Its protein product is CASSTTGDGYTF.

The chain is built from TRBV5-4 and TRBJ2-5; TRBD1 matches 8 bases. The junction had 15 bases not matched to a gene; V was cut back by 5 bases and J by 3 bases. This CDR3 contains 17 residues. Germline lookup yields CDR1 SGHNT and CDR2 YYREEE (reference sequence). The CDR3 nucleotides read TGTGCCAGCAGTTTATCTGGACAGGGCTATTCGGAAGAGACCCAGTACTTC. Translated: CASSLSGQGYSEETQYF.

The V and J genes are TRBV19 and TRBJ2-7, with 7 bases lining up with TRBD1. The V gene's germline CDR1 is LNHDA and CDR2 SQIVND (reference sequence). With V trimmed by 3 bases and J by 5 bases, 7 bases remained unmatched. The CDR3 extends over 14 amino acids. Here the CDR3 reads CASSMNSGQHEQYF. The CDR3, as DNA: TGTGCCAGTAGTATGAACTCGGGACAGCACGAGCAGTACTTC. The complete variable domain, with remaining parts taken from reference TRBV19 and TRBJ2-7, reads DGGITQSPKYLFRKEGQNVTLSCEQNLNHDAMYWYRQDPGQGLRLIYYSQIVNDFQKGDIAEGYSVSREKKESFPLTVTSAQKNPTAFYLCASSMNSGQHEQYFGPGTRLTVT.

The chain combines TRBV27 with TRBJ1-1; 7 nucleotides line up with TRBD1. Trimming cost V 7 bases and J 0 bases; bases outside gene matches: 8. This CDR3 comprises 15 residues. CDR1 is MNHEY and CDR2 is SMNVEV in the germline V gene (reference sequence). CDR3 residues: CASIPTGQVNTEAFF. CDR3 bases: TGTGCCAGCATACCCACCGGACAGGTGAACACTGAAGCTTTCTTT.

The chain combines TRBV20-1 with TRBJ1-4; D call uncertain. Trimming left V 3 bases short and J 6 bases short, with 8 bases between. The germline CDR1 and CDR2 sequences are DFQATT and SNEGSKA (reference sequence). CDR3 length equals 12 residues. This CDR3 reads CSASPEDEKLFF. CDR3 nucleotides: TGCAGTGCTAGTCCCGAGGATGAAAAACTGTTTTTT.

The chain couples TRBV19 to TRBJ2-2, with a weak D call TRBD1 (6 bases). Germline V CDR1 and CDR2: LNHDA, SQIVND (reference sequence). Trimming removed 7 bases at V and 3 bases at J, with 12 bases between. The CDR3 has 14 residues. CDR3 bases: TGTGCCAGTACCCCTTACAGGGACACCGGGGAGCTGTTTTTT. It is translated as CASTPYRDTGELFF.

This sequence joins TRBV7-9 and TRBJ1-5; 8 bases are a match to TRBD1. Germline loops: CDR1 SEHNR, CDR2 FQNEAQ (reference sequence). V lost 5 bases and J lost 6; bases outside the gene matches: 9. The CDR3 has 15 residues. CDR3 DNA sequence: TGTGCCAGCAGCCACGGACAGGGCAACATTCAGCCCCAGCATTTT. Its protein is CASSHGQGNIQPQHF.

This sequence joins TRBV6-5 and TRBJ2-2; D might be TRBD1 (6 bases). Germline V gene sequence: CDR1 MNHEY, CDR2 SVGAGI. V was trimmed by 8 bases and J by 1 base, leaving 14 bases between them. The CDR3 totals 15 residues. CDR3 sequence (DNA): TGTGCCAGCGCCCCGGAACAGGGGAACACCGGGGAGCTGTTTTTT. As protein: CASAPEQGNTGELFF.

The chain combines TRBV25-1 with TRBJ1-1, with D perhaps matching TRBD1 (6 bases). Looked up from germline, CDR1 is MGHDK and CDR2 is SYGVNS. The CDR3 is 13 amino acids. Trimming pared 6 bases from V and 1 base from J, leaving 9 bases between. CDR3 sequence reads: CASSTGPNTEAFF. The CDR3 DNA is TGTGCCAGCAGCACAGGGCCGAACACTGAAGCTTTCTTT.

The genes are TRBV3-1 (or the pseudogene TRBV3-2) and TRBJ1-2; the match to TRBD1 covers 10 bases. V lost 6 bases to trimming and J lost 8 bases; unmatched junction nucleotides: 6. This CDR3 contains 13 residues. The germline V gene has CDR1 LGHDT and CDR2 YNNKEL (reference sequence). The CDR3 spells CASSPGTGVGYTF. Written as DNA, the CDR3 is TGTGCCAGCAGTCCTGGGACAGGGGTCGGCTACACCTTC.

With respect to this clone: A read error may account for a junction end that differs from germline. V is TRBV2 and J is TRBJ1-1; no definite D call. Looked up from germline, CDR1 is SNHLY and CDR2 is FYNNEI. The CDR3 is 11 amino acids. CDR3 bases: TGTGGCAGCCGAACGGGGTCTGAAGCTTTCTTT. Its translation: CGSRTGSEAFF.

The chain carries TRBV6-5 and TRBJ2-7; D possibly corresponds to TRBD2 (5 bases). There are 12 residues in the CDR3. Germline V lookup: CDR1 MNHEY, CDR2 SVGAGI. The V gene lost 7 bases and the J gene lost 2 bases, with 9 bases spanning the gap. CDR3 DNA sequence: TGTGCCAGCAAACGGGGAGCCTACGAGCAGTACTTC. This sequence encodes CASKRGAYEQYF.

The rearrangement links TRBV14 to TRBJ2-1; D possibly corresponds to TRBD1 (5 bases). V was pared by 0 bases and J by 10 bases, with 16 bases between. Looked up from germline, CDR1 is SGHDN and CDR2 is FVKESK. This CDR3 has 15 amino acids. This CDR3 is CASSQETDPHREQFF. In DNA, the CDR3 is TGTGCCAGCAGCCAAGAGACTGACCCCCACAGGGAGCAGTTCTTC.

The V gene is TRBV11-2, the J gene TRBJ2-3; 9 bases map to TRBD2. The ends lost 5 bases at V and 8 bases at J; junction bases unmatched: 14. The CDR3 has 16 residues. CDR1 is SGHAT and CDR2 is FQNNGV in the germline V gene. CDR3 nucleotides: TGTGCCAGCAGCAAAACCATAGCGGGGGCCCGGAGTACGCAGTATTTT. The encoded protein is CASSKTIAGARSTQYF.

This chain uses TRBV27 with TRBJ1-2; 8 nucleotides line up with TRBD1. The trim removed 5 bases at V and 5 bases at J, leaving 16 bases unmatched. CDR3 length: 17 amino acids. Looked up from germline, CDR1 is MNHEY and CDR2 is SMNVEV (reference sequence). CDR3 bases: TGTGCCAGCAGTGCACACCCGGACAGGGTAGAATTTTATGGCTACACCTTC. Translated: CASSAHPDRVEFYGYTF.